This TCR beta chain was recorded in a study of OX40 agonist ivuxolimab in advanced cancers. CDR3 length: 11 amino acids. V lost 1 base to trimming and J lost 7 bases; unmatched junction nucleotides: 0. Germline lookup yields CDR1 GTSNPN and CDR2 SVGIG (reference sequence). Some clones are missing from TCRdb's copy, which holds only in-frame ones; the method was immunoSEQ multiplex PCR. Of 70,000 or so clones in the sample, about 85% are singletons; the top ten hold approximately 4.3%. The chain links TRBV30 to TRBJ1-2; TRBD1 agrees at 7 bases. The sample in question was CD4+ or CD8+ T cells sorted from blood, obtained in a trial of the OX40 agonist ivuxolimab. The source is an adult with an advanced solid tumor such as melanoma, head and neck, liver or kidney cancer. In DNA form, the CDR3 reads TGTGCCTGGAGTGCAGGGGGTGGCTACACCTTC. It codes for CAWSAGGGYTF.